The clone carrying this T cell receptor beta chain was seen many times. The antigen remains unidentified. This sample's RNA came from whole unsorted tissue. More than 3 cm separated this lung sample from the edge of the tumor. Three rounds of nested PCR, following a modified ARM-PCR protocol, produced the TCRbeta library. TCRdb re-analysed the multiplex PCR reads in MiXCR, keeping a single row per CDR3 protein. Of 90,000 to 100,000 distinct CDR3 sequences listed, 75% to 85% are singletons. These data belong to a study of tumor and adjacent non-tumor tissue in lung cancer. Study summary: The patients, 10 to 11 men and 5 women, were about 31 to 76 with stage I to III disease. Study outcomes and limitations: Higher tumor TCR diversity was associated with shorter survival. Tumor repertoires had a smaller top 100 clone share than normal lung. Compared with tumor, normal lung showed significantly lower TCR diversity.

Trimming took 0 bases from V and 9 from J, leaving 9 bases between them. CDR1 and CDR2 from the germline V gene are WSHSY and SAAADI. This CDR3 contains 14 residues. The clonotype comes from a man aged 60 to 69 with small cell lung cancer. Sequenced sample: distant non-tumor lung tissue. The chain is built from TRBV10-2 and TRBJ1-6; D is undetermined. The CDR3 loop reads CASSESRTGSPLHF. CDR3 DNA sequence: TGCGCCAGCAGTGAGTCGAGGACGGGTTCACCCCTCCACTTT.